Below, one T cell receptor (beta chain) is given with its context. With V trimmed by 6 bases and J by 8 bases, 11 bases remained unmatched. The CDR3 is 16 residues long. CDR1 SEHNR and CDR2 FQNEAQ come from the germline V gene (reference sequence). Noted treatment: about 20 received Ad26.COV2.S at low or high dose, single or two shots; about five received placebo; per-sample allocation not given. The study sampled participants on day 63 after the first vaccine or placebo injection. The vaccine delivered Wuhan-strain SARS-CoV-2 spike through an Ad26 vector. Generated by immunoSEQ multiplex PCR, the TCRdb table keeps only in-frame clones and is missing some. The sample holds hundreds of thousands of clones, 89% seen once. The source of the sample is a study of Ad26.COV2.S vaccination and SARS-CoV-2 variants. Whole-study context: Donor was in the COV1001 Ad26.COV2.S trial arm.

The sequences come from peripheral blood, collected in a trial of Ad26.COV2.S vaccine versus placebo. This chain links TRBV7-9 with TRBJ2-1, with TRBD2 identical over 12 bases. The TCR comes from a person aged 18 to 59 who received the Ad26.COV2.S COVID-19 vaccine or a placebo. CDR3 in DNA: TGTGCCAGCAGTTTGACTAGCGGGAGTTGGGCCGATGAGCAGTTCTTC. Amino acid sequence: CASSLTSGSWADEQFF. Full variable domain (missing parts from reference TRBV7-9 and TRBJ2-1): DTGVSQNPRHKITKRGQNVTFRCDPISEHNRLYWYRQTLGQGPEFLTYFQNEAQLEKSRLLSDRFSAERPKGSFSTLEIQRTEQGDSAMYLCASSLTSGSWADEQFFGPGTRLTVL.